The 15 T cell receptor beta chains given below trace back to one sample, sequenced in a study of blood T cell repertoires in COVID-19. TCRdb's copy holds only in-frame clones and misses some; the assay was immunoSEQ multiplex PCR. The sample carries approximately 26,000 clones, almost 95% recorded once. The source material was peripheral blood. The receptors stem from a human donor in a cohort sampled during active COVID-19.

The CDR3 reads CSVVRGLNTEAFF. The CDR3 nucleotides read TGCAGCGTTGTCAGAGGGTTGAACACTGAAGCTTTCTTT. The rearrangement links TRBV29-1 to TRBJ1-1, with D unresolved. This CDR3 has 13 amino acids. V lost 4 bases and J lost 0, with 9 bases in between. Germline CDR1 is SQVTM and CDR2 is ANQGSEA.

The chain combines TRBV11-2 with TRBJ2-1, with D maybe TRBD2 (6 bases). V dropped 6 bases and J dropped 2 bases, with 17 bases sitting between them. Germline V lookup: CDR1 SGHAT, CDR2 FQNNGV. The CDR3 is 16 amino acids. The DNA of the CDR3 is TGTGCCAGCAGGCACCGCCTAGCGTGGGCCTACAATGAGCAGTTCTTC. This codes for CASRHRLAWAYNEQFF. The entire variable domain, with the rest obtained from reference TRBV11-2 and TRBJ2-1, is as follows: EAGVAQSPRYKIIEKRQSVAFWCNPISGHATLYWYQQILGQGPKLLIQFQNNGVVDDSQLPKDRFSAERLKGVDSTLKIQPAKLEDSAVYLCASRHRLAWAYNEQFFGPGTRLTVL.

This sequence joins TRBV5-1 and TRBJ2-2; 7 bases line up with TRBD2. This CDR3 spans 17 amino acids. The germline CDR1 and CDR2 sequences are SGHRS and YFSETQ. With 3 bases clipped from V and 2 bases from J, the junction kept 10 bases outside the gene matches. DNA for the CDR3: TGCGCCAGCAGCTCCGGACTAGGGAGATCTAACACCGGGGAGCTGTTTTTT. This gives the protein CASSSGLGRSNTGELFF.

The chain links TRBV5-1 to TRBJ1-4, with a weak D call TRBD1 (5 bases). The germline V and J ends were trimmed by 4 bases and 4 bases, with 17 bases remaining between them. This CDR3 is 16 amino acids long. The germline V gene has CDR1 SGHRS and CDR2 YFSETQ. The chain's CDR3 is CASSLSEQGDNEKLFF. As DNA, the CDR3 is TGCGCCAGCAGCCTCTCTGAGCAGGGCGATAATGAAAAACTGTTTTTT. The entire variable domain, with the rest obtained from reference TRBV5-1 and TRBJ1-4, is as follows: KAGVTQTPRYLIKTRGQQVTLSCSPISGHRSVSWYQQTPGQGLQFLFEYFSETQRNKGNFPGRFSGRQFSNSRSEMNVSTLELGDSALYLCASSLSEQGDNEKLFFGSGTQLSVL.

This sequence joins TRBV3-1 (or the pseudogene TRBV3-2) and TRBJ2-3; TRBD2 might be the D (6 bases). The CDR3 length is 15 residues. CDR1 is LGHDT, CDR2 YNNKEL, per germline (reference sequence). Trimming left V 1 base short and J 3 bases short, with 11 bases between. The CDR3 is CASSQAGRSTDTQYF. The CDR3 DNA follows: TGTGCCAGCAGCCAAGCTGGGAGGTCGACAGATACGCAGTATTTT.

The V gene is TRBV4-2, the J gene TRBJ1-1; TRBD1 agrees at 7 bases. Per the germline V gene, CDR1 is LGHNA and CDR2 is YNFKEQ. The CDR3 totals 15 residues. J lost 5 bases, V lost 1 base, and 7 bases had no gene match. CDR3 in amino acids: CASSQGQGEGTEAFF. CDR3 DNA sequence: TGTGCCAGCAGCCAAGGGCAGGGGGAAGGGACTGAAGCTTTCTTT.

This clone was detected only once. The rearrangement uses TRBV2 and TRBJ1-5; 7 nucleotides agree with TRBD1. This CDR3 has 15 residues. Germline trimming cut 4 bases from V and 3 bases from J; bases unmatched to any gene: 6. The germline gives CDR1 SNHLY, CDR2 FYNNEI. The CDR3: CASSVRGQNNQPQHF. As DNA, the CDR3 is TGTGCCAGCAGTGTACGGGGACAGAACAATCAGCCCCAGCATTTT.

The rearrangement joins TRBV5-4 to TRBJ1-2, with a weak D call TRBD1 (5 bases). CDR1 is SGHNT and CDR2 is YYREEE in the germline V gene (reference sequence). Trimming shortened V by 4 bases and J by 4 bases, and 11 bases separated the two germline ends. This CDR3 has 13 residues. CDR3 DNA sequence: TGTGCCAGCAGCCTACCAGGGTCCTATGGCTACACCTTC. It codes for CASSLPGSYGYTF.

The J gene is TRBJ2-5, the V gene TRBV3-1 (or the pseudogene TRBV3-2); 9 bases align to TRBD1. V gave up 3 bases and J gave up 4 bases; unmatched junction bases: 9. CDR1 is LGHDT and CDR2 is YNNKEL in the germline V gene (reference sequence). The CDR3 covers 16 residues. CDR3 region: CASSHTSGQGRETQYF. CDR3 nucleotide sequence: TGTGCCAGCAGCCATACGTCGGGACAGGGAAGAGAGACCCAGTACTTC.

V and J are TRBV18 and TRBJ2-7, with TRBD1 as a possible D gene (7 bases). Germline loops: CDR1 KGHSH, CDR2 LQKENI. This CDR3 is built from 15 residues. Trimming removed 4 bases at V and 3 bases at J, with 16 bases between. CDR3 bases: TGTGCCAGCTCACAGAACCAGGGGGGCAGCTACGAGCAGTACTTC. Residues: CASSQNQGGSYEQYF.

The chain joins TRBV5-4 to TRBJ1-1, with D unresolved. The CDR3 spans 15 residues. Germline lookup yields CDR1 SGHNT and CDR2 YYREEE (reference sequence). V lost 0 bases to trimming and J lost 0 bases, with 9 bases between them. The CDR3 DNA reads TGTGCCAGCAGCTTGGGAGTAGACATGAACACTGAAGCTTTCTTT. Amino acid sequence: CASSLGVDMNTEAFF.

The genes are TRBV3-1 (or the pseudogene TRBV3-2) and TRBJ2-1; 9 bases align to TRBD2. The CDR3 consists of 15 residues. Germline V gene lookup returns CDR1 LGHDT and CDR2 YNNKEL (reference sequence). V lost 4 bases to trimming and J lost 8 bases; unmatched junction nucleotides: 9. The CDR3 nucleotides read TGTGCCAGCAGCCGCCTTAGCGGGAGAGTCGATGAGCAGTTCTTC. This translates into CASSRLSGRVDEQFF.

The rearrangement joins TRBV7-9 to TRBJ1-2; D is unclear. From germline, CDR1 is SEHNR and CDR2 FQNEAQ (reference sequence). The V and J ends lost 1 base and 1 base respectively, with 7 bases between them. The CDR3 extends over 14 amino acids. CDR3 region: CASSLGVHNYGYTF. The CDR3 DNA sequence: TGTGCCAGCAGCTTAGGTGTTCATAACTATGGCTACACCTTC. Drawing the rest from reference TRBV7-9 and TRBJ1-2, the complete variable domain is DTGVSQNPRHKITKRGQNVTFRCDPISEHNRLYWYRQTLGQGPEFLTYFQNEAQLEKSRLLSDRFSAERPKGSFSTLEIQRTEQGDSAMYLCASSLGVHNYGYTFGSGTRLTVV.

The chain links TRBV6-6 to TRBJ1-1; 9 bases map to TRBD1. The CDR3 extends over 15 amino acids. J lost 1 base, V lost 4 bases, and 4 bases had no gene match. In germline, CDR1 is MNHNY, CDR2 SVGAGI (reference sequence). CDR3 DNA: TGTGCCAGCAGTTCGCAGACAGGGGGGAACACTGAAGCTTTCTTT. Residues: CASSSQTGGNTEAFF.

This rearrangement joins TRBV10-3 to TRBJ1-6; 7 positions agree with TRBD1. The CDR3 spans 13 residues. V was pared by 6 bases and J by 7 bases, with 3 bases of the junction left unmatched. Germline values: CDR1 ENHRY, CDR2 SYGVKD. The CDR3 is CAISTGENSPLHF. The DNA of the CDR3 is TGTGCCATCAGCACAGGGGAGAATTCACCCCTCCACTTT.